Described below is a single TCR beta chain sequence and its context. The study ran its PCR with 60 Vbeta and 13 Jbeta primers. Method: immunoSEQ multiplex PCR; TCRdb's copy keeps in-frame clones and lacks some. The sample includes fewer than 200,000 clones, around 76% seen only once; the top ten take roughly 1.9%. The data originate from a study of cytomegalovirus exposure and HLA in healthy donors. The TCR was taken from a female donor in good health and CMV-seronegative. Sequencing was carried out using PBMCs.

The DNA of the CDR3 is TGTGCCTGGAGCGGGGACAGGGGGCACTACGAGCAGTACTTC. Its translation: CAWSGDRGHYEQYF. The chain uses TRBV30 and TRBJ2-7; TRBD1 matches at 12 bases. V lost 3 bases, J lost 3 bases, and 3 bases stayed unmatched. Germline V gene sequence: CDR1 GTSNPN, CDR2 SVGIG (reference sequence). The CDR3 loop spans 14 amino acids.